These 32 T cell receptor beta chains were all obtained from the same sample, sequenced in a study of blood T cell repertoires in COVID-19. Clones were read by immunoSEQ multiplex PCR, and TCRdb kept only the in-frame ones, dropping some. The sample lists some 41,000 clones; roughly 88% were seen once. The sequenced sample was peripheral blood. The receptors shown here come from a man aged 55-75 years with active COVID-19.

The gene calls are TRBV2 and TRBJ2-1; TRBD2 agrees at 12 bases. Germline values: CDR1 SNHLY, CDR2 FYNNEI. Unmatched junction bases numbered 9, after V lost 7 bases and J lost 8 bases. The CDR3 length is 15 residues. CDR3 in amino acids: CASNHRLAGGDEQFF. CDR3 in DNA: TGTGCCAGCAATCACCGGCTAGCGGGAGGGGATGAGCAGTTCTTC.

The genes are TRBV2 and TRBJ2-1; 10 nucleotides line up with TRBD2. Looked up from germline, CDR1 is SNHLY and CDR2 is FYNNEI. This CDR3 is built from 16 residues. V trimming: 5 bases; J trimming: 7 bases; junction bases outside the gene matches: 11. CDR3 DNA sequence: TGTGCCAGCAGTCCTTTCCTAGCGGGAGATTTTAATGAGCAGTTCTTC. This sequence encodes CASSPFLAGDFNEQFF.

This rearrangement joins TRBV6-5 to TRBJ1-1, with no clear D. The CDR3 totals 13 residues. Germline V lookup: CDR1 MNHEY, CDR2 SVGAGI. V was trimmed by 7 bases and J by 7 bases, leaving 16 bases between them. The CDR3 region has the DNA TGTGCCAGCACCGCTGGACGAGGAGGTGAAGCTTTCTTT. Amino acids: CASTAGRGGEAFF.

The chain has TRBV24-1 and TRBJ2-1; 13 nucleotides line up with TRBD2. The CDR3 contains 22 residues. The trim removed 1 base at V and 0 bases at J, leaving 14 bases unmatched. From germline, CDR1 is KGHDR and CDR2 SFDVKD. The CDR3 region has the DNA TGTGCCACCAGTGATTTCATTAGCGCGGGACTAGCGGGACCGAGCTCCTACAATGAGCAGTTCTTC. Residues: CATSDFISAGLAGPSSYNEQFF.

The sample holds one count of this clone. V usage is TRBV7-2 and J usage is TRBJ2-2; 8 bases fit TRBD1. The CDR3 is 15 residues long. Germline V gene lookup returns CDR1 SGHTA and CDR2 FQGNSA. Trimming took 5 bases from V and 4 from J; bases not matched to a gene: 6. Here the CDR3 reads CASSRPTGGTGELFF. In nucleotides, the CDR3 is TGTGCCAGCAGCCGCCCTACAGGGGGCACCGGGGAGCTGTTTTTT.

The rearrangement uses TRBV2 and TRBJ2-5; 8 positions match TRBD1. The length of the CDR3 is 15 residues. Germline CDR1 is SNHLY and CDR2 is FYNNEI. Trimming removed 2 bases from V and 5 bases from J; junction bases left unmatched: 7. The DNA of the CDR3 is TGTGCCAGCAGTGAACAGGGGGCCTCGTGGGAGACCCAGTACTTC. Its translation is CASSEQGASWETQYF. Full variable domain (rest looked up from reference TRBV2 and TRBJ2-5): EPEVTQTPSHQVTQMGQEVILRCVPISNHLYFYWYRQILGQKVEFLVSFYNNEISEKSEIFDDQFSVERPDGSNFTLKIRSTKLEDSAMYFCASSEQGASWETQYFGPGTRLLVL.

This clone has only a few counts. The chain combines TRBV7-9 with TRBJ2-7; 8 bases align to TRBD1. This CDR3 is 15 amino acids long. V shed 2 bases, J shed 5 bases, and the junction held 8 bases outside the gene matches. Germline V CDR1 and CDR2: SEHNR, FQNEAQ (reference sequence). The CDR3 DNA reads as TGTGCCAGCAGCTTATGGGACAGGCCCCCCCACGAGCAGTACTTC. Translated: CASSLWDRPPHEQYF.

For the CDR3, the DNA is TGTGCCACCATCAGGAGGGAGGGACAAGAGACCCAGTACTTC. Protein: CATIRREGQETQYF. The chain has TRBV7-9 and TRBJ2-5, with TRBD2 matching 7 bases. CDR1 and CDR2 (germline): SEHNR, FQNEAQ (reference sequence). This CDR3 has 14 residues. V was clipped by 10 bases and J by 2 bases; unmatched bases: 10.

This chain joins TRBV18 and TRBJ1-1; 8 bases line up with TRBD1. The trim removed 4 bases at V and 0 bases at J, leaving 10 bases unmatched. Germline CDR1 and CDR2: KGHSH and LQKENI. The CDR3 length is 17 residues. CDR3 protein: CASSQTGTGMLNTEAFF. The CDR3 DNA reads TGTGCCAGCTCACAGACCGGGACAGGAATGTTGAACACTGAAGCTTTCTTT. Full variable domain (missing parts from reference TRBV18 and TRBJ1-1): NAGVMQNPRHLVRRRGQEARLRCSPMKGHSHVYWYRQLPEEGLKFMVYLQKENIIDESGMPKERFSAEFPKEGPSILRIQQVVRGDSAAYFCASSQTGTGMLNTEAFFGQGTRLTVV.

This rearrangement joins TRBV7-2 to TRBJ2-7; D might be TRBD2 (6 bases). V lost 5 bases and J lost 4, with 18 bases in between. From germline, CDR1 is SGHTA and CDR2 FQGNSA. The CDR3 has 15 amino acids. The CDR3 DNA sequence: TGTGCCAGCAGCACCCGACTAAGCGGGTTTTACGAGCAGTACTTC. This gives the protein CASSTRLSGFYEQYF.

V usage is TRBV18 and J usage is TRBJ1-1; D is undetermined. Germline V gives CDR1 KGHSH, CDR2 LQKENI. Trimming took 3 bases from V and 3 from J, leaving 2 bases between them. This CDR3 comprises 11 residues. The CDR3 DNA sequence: TGTGCCAGCTCACCCGACACTGAAGCTTTCTTT. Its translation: CASSPDTEAFF.

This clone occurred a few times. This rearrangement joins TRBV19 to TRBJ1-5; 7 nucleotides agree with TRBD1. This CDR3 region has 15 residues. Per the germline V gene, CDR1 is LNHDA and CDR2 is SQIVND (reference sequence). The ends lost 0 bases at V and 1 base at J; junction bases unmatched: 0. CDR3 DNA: TGTGCCAGTAGTATAGAGGGACAGAGCAATCAGCCCCAGCATTTT. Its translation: CASSIEGQSNQPQHF.

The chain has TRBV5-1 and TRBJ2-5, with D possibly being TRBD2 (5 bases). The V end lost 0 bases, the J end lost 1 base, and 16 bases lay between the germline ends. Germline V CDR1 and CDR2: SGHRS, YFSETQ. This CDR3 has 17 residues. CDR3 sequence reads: CASSLEGLLVFQETQYF. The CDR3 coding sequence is TGCGCCAGCAGCTTGGAAGGACTGCTAGTCTTCCAAGAGACCCAGTACTTC.

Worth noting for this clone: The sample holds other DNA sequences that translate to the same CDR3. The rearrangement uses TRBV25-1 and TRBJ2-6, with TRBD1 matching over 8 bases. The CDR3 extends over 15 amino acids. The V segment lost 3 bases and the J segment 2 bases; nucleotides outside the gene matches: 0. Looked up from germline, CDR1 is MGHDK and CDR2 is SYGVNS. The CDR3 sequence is CASSEDRAGANVLTF. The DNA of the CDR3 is TGTGCCAGCAGTGAGGACAGGGCTGGGGCCAACGTCCTGACTTTC.

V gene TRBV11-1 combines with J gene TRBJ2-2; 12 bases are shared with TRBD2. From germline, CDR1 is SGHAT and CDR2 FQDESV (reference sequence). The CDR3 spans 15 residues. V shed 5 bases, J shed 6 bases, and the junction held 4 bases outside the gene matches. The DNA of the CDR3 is TGTGCCAGCAGCCTCGGGACTAGCGGGCCCGGGGAGCTGTTTTTT. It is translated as CASSLGTSGPGELFF. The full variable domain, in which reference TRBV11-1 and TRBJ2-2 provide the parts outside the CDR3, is EAEVAQSPRYKITEKSQAVAFWCDPISGHATLYWYRQILGQGPELLVQFQDESVVDDSQLPKDRFSAERLKGVDSTLKIQPAELGDSAMYLCASSLGTSGPGELFFGEGSRLTVL.

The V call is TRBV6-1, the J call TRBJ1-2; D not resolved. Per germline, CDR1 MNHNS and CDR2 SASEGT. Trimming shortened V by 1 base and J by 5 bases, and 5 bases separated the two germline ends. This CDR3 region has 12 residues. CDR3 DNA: TGTGCCAGCAGTGAAGGGGCGTATGGCTACACCTTC. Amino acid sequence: CASSEGAYGYTF.

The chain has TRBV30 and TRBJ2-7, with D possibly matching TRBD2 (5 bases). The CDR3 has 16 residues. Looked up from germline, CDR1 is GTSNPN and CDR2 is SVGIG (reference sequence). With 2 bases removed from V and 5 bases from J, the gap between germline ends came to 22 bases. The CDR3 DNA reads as TGTGCCTGGAGTAGTCCCCCGGACCAGCGGTCCCACGAGCAGTACTTC. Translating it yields CAWSSPPDQRSHEQYF. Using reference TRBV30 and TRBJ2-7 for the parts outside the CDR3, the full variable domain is SQTIHQWPATLVQPVGSPLSLECTVEGTSNPNLYWYRQAAGRGLQLLFYSVGIGQISSEVPQNLSASRPQDRQFILSSKKLLLSDSGFYLCAWSSPPDQRSHEQYFGPGTRLTVT.

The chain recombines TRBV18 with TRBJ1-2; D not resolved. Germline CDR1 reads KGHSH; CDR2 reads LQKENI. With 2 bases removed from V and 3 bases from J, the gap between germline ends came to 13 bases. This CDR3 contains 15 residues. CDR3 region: CASSPSAAVDYGYTF. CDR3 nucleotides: TGTGCCAGCTCACCATCCGCAGCGGTCGACTATGGCTACACCTTC. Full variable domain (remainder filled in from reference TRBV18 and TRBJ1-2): NAGVMQNPRHLVRRRGQEARLRCSPMKGHSHVYWYRQLPEEGLKFMVYLQKENIIDESGMPKERFSAEFPKEGPSILRIQQVVRGDSAAYFCASSPSAAVDYGYTFGSGTRLTVV.

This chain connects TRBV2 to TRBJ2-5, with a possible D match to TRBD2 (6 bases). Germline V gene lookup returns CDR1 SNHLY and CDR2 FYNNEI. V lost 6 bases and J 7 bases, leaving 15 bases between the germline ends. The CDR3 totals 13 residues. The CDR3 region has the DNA TGTGCCAGCAGAGAAATCGTGGGGGGGACCCAGTACTTC. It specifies CASREIVGGTQYF.

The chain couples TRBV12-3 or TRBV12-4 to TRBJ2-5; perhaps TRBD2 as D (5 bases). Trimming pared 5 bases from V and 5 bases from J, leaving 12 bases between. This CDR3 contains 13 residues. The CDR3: CASSEGVTETQYF. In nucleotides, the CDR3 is TGTGCCAGCAGTGAGGGAGTAACGGAGACCCAGTACTTC.

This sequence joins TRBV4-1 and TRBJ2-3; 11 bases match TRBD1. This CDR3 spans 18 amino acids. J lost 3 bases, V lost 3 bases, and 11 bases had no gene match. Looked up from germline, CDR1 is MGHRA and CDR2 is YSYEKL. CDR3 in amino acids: CASSHRSSDRGRTDTQYF. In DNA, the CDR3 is TGCGCCAGCAGCCACCGCTCCTCGGACAGGGGGCGGACAGATACGCAGTATTTT.

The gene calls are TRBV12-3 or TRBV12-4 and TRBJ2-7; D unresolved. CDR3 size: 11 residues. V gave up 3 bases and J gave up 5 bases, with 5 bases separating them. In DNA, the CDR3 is TGTGCCAGCAGTTTCGCGGACGAGCAGTACTTC. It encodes CASSFADEQYF.

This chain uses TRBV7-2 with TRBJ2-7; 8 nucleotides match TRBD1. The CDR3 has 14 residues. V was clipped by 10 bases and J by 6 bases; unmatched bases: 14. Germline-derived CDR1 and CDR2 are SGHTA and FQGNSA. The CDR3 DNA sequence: TGTGCCACTACCCAACAGGGGGTTACGTTCGAGCAGTACTTC. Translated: CATTQQGVTFEQYF.

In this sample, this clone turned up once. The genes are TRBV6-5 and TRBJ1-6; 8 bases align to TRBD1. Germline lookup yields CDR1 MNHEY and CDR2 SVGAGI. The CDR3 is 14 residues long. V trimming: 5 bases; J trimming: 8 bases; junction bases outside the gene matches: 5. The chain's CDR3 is CASSRGQGDSPLHF. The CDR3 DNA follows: TGTGCCAGCAGTCGTGGACAGGGTGATTCACCCCTCCACTTT.

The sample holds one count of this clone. The CDR3 nucleotides read TGCGCCAGCAGCCAAGATCCCCCAGGGGGCGGCACAGATACGCAGTATTTT. Protein sequence: CASSQDPPGGGTDTQYF. The gene calls are TRBV4-3 and TRBJ2-3; 8 bases are shared with TRBD1. CDR3 length: 17 residues. Germline CDR1 reads LGHNA; CDR2 reads YSLEER. Trimming at V came to 0 bases and at J to 1 base, leaving 6 bases not matched to a gene.

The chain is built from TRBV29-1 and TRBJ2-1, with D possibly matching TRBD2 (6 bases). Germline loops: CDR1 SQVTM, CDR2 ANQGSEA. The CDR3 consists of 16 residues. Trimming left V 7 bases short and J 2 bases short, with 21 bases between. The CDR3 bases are TGCAGCGCAGAATTGAGTAGCGGACTACCCTACAATGAGCAGTTCTTC. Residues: CSAELSSGLPYNEQFF.

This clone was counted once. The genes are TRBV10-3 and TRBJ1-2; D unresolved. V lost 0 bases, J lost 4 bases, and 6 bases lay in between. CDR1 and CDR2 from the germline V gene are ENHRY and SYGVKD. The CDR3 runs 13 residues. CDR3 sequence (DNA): TGTGCCATCAGTGAGTCGGCCTTCTATGGCTACACCTTC. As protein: CAISESAFYGYTF.

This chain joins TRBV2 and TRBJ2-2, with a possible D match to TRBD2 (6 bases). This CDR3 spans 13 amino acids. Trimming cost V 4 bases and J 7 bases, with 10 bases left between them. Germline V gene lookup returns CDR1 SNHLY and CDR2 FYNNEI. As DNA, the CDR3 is TGTGCCAGCAGTGTACTAGCCGACGGGGAGCTGTTTTTT. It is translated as CASSVLADGELFF.

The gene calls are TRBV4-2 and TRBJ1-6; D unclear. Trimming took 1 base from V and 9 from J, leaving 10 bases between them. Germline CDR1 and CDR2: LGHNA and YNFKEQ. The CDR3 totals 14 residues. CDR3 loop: CASSQGQNGSPLHF. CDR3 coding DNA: TGTGCCAGCAGCCAAGGTCAAAACGGTTCACCCCTCCACTTT.

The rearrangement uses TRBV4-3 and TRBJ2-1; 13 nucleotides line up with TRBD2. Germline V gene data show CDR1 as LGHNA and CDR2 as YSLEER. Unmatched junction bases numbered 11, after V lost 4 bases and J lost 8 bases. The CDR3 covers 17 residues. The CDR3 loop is CASSPGGGLAGLDEQFF. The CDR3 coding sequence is TGCGCCAGCAGCCCGGGGGGGGGACTAGCGGGATTAGATGAGCAGTTCTTC.

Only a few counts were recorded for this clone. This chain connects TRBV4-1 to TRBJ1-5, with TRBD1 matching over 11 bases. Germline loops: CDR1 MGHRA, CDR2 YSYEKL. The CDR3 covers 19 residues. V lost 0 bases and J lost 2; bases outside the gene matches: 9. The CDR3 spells CASSQDPGQGGHGNQPQHF. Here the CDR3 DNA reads TGCGCCAGCAGCCAAGATCCGGGACAGGGGGGCCATGGCAATCAGCCCCAGCATTTT.

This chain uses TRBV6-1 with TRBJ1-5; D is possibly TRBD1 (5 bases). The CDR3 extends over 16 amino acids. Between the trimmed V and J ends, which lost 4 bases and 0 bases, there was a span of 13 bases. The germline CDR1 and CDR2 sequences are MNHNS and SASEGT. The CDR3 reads CASSATPGDSNQPQHF. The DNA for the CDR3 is TGTGCCAGCAGTGCGACTCCGGGGGATAGCAATCAGCCCCAGCATTTT.